This TCR beta chain was captured in a study of blood T cell repertoires in COVID-19. Overall study context: Italy, Spain and the United States were the sources of the convalescent and acute COVID-19 samples.

Per germline, CDR1 SEHNR and CDR2 FQNEAQ (reference sequence). The V and J ends lost 6 bases and 0 bases, in that order; junction bases with no gene match: 4. The CDR3 covers 15 residues. Per the study methods: How many nucleated cells were present was estimated from reference gene primer amplification. Sequencing was performed with immunoSEQ multiplex PCR; in TCRdb, only in-frame clones are kept and a portion is missing. V and J calls plus clone size are reproduced from that table; the DNA served to infer D and trimming. The data contain 40,000 or so clones, 85% to 90% of them seen just once; the ten biggest clones take up roughly an eighth.

The origin of this receptor is a human donor in a cohort sampled during active COVID-19. The rearrangement uses TRBV7-9 and TRBJ1-3; 8 nucleotides line up with TRBD1. The sequenced material came from peripheral blood. CDR3 DNA: TGTGCCAGCAGATTACAGGGGGGCTCTGGAAACACCATATATTTT. As protein: CASRLQGGSGNTIYF.